The sequence of this TCR beta chain was determined in a study of cytomegalovirus exposure and HLA in healthy donors. Study-level information: The 120 or so validation repertoires matched the approximately 700 first-cohort repertoires in platform, a later analysis reported.

Whole-study results and caveats: Cytomegalovirus association was listed for about 150 TCR beta chains. Cytomegalovirus status, reportedly, was diagnosed with high specificity and sensitivity by the classifier. A few chains tied to CMV proved CMV antigen-specific in vitro.

Sequencing was performed with immunoSEQ multiplex PCR; in TCRdb, only in-frame clones are kept and a portion is missing. Seen here are around 98,000 clones, roughly nine tenths observed once, and the top ten hold roughly 3.7%. The V gene lost 0 bases and the J gene lost 7 bases, with 17 bases spanning the gap. CDR1 is SGHTS and CDR2 is YDEGEE in the germline V gene. The CDR3 is 15 amino acids. This clone was recorded only once. What it recognizes is unknown. The material sequenced was PBMCs. The J gene is TRBJ2-7, the V gene TRBV5-8; D possibly corresponds to TRBD1 (6 bases). This clonotype was obtained from a woman in her 30s in good health and CMV-seronegative. The CDR3 coding sequence is TGTGCCAGCAGCTTGGTTGGCAGGGGCGATAGGGAGCAGTACTTC. Translated, it gives CASSLVGRGDREQYF.